This TCR beta chain was recorded in a study of cytomegalovirus exposure and HLA in healthy donors. V dropped 7 bases and J dropped 1 base, with 11 bases sitting between them. The CDR3 is 13 amino acids. Germline CDR1 and CDR2: SGDLS and YYNGEE. Both 60 Vbeta primers and 13 Jbeta primers went into the PCR. The assay was immunoSEQ multiplex PCR, and TCRdb's table has in-frame clones only and misses some. Of fewer than 200,000 clones in the sample, 70% to 90% are singletons; the top ten hold approximately 0.85%. The clonotype comes from a woman in her 30s in good health and CMV-seronegative. The sequenced material came from PBMCs. This chain connects TRBV9 to TRBJ1-1, with D unresolved. CDR3 in amino acids: CASSQAGNTEAFF. The DNA for the CDR3 is TGTGCCAGCTCCCAAGCGGGGAACACTGAAGCTTTCTTT.